These T cell receptor beta chains were read from a single sample in a study of memory CD4+ T cells and cytomegalovirus serostatus. TCRdb's copy holds only in-frame clones and misses some; the assay was immunoSEQ multiplex PCR. The repertoire holds tens of thousands of clones, with approximately 83% as singletons. Sequencing was performed on memory CD4+ T cells from blood. The receptors were sampled from an adult in good health and CMV-seronegative. Each CDR3 is given with its conserved first and last residue. Each record gives: V gene, clone size, J gene, D gene, CDR3 DNA, CDR3 protein. A D gene is named only where the DNA matches it firmly. The size of a clone is reported for some rows only, either as once, few or many, or as a class for expanded clones.

TRBV7-2	-	TRBJ2-7	-	TGTGCCAGCAGCTTCCCCAATGGGGAGCAGTACTTC	CASSFPNGEQYF
TRBV7-8	-	TRBJ1-2	-	TGTGCCAGCAGCCGTGAAGCGAACTATGGCTACACCTTC	CASSREANYGYTF
TRBV5-1	few	TRBJ1-4	-	TGCGCCAGCCAACAGGACACTAATGAAAAACTGTTTTTT	CASQQDTNEKLFF
TRBV4-1	-	TRBJ2-1	-	TGCGCCAGCAGCTACGGACAGTCAGGCTACAATGAGCAGTTCTTC	CASSYGQSGYNEQFF
TRBV6-4	-	TRBJ1-5	-	TGTGCCAGCAGTCGGGGGGCGAGGGAGCCCCAGCATTTT	CASSRGAREPQHF
TRBV5-1	-	TRBJ1-6	TRBD1	TGCGCCAGCAGCGTCCGGACAGGGGAAGATTCACCCCTCCACTTT	CASSVRTGEDSPLHF
TRBV27	-	TRBJ1-2	-	TGTGCCAGCAGTTTGGACCCGACAGGTCGCTATGGCTACACCTTC	CASSLDPTGRYGYTF
TRBV19	-	TRBJ1-5	-	TGTGCCAGTAGCTATCCAGCAAATCAGCCCCAGCATTTT	CASSYPANQPQHF
TRBV5-1	-	TRBJ2-3	TRBD2	TGCGCCAGCAGCTCTCTAGCGGGGGGTAACACAGATACGCAGTATTTT	CASSSLAGGNTDTQYF
TRBV10-3	-	TRBJ1-2	TRBD1	TGTGCCATCAGTGAGGGGACAGCGTTTAACTATGGCTACACCTTC	CAISEGTAFNYGYTF
TRBV20-1	once	TRBJ2-3	TRBD2	TGCAGTGCGGCGGGGGGAGATACGCAGTATTTT	CSAAGGDTQYF
TRBV27	few	TRBJ1-1	TRBD1	TGTGCCAGCAGTTTACGGTCAGGGGGGGGGAATGAAGCTTTCTTT	CASSLRSGGGNEAFF
TRBV28	-	TRBJ1-2	-	TGTGCCAGCAACACAGTAGACTATGGCTACACCTTC	CASNTVDYGYTF
TRBV6-1	once	TRBJ2-1	TRBD1	TGTGCCAGCAGTGGAAGGAAACCCGGGACAGCTTACAATGAGCAGTTCTTC	CASSGRKPGTAYNEQFF
TRBV15	-	TRBJ1-1	-	TGTGCCACCAGCAGAGACCTTCAGTCCTGGGACACTGAAGCTTTCTTT	CATSRDLQSWDTEAFF